The present TCR beta chain was sequenced within a study of PD-1 blockade in classical Hodgkin lymphoma. Points from the study as a whole: Exclusion covered patients beginning nivolumab under 1 year post-ASCT. Reports described newly diagnosed patients as having lower baseline TCR diversity than healthy donors. Patients newly diagnosed and complete responders had comparable baseline diversity.

V was clipped by 7 bases and J by 0 bases, with 16 bases between them. CDR3 length: 15 amino acids. Germline lookup yields CDR1 MNHEY and CDR2 SMNVEV (reference sequence). Sample time point: cycle 4 day 1 (C4D1), after 5 to 7 weeks of nivolumab. All patients relapsed after autologous stem cell transplantation, and brentuximab vedotin exposure varied. The study purified CD4+ T cells from thawed PBMCs using magnetic negative selection. TCRdb keeps only in-frame clones here, not all; method: immunoSEQ multiplex PCR. The sample carries some 26,000 clones, 80% recorded once. This clone occurred once. Its antigen is unidentified.

This chain joins TRBV27 and TRBJ2-7, with D perhaps TRBD1 (5 bases). The specimen was CD4+ T cells from blood, collected before the fourth cycle of nivolumab. The source of this sequence is a human donor with classical Hodgkin lymphoma. The CDR3 is CASTEFYRSSYEQYF. In nucleotides, the CDR3 is TGTGCCAGCACCGAATTCTACAGGAGCTCCTACGAGCAGTACTTC.